This record looks at one T cell receptor (beta chain) sequence and its context. Its antigen is undetermined. This entry is derived from a study of siplizumab effects on memory and regulatory T cells. Study-wide results and caveats: Naive T cells apparently outstripped memory cells in diversity and seemed major alloresponse contributors. Suppressive activity of Tregs proliferating in siplizumab cultures remained unconfirmed. Siplizumab significantly decreased alloreactive sequences from unstimulated CD4+ memory cells.

The CDR3 is 17 residues long. Germline V CDR1 and CDR2: KGHSH, LQKENI. After removal of 3 bases from V and 3 bases from J, the junction contained 7 bases not matched to a gene. Every sample had approximately 97,000 of its TCR templates assayed. Assay used: immunoSEQ multiplex PCR; TCRdb lists only in-frame clones, some missing. This table has some 99,000 clones, just over 90% appearing once. The genes are TRBV18 and TRBJ2-6, with TRBD1 matching 8 bases. This TCR came from a human donor in good health. The sample was Tregs sorted from blood. As DNA, the CDR3 is TGTGCCAGCTCACCTGACAGGGGAGCAGGTGGGGCCAACGTCCTGACTTTC. Its protein is CASSPDRGAGGANVLTF.